The 27 T cell receptor beta chains below all came from one sample that was sequenced in a study of blood T cell repertoires in COVID-19. Method: immunoSEQ multiplex PCR; TCRdb's copy keeps in-frame clones and lacks some. The sample has 100,000 to 150,000 clones; roughly nine tenths are singletons. The sample taken for sequencing was peripheral blood. The receptors stem from a man aged 50 or older with active COVID-19.

J is TRBJ1-2 and V is TRBV13, with 7 nucleotides matching TRBD1. Trimming took 5 bases from V and 2 from J; bases not matched to a gene: 8. This CDR3 spans 15 amino acids. CDR1 and CDR2 (germline): PRHDT, FYEKMQ (reference sequence). Here the CDR3 DNA reads TGTGCCAGCAGCGCTATGAGACAGGGCAACTATGGCTACACCTTC. Protein sequence: CASSAMRQGNYGYTF.

This chain uses TRBV5-1 with TRBJ2-5; tentatively, D is TRBD1 (6 bases). The length of the CDR3 is 16 residues. Germline V gives CDR1 SGHRS, CDR2 YFSETQ. Trimming left V 4 bases short and J 7 bases short, with 23 bases between. The CDR3 sequence is CASSQVGTNPRGTQYF. The CDR3 nucleotides are TGCGCCAGCAGCCAAGTCGGGACAAACCCCCGTGGGACCCAGTACTTC.

About this clone itself: This sample also contains other DNA sequences that code for the same CDR3. CDR3 sequence (DNA): TGTGCCAGCAGTAGGGGACTAGCGGGGTCCTACAATGAGCAGTTCTTC. This encodes CASSRGLAGSYNEQFF. The V call is TRBV2, the J call TRBJ2-1, with 13 bases lining up with TRBD2. V was pared by 5 bases and J by 1 base, with 2 bases of the junction left unmatched. From germline, CDR1 is SNHLY and CDR2 FYNNEI. The CDR3 consists of 16 residues. Looking up the rest from reference TRBV2 and TRBJ2-1 gives the full variable domain: EPEVTQTPSHQVTQMGQEVILRCVPISNHLYFYWYRQILGQKVEFLVSFYNNEISEKSEIFDDQFSVERPDGSNFTLKIRSTKLEDSAMYFCASSRGLAGSYNEQFFGPGTRLTVL.

This chain uses TRBV5-6 with TRBJ2-5; weak D call: TRBD1 (5 bases). V lost 0 bases to trimming and J lost 3 bases, with 9 bases between them. This CDR3 region has 14 residues. Germline V gene lookup returns CDR1 SGHDT and CDR2 YYEEEE. DNA of the CDR3: TGTGCCAGCAGCTTGGACAGGAGAAAAGAGACCCAGTACTTC. Its translation: CASSLDRRKETQYF.

The chain employs TRBV18 and TRBJ2-2, with D possibly being TRBD1 (5 bases). The CDR3 is made up of 16 amino acids. The germline CDR1 and CDR2 sequences are KGHSH and LQKENI. V gave up 6 bases and J gave up 6 bases, with 20 bases separating them. This CDR3 reads CASSYIRQIDAGELFF. The CDR3 bases are TGTGCCAGCTCTTACATCCGACAGATTGACGCCGGGGAGCTGTTTTTT. The whole variable domain, remainder taken from reference TRBV18 and TRBJ2-2, is NAGVMQNPRHLVRRRGQEARLRCSPMKGHSHVYWYRQLPEEGLKFMVYLQKENIIDESGMPKERFSAEFPKEGPSILRIQQVVRGDSAAYFCASSYIRQIDAGELFFGEGSRLTVL.

The chain couples TRBV6-5 to TRBJ1-1; 8 nucleotides agree with TRBD1. V dropped 2 bases and J dropped 1; count of bases not matched to a gene: 3. This CDR3 region has 15 residues. In germline, CDR1 is MNHEY, CDR2 SVGAGI. For the CDR3, the DNA is TGTGCCAGCAGTTACCTAGACAGGGGGAACACTGAAGCTTTCTTT. Its translation is CASSYLDRGNTEAFF.

The chain joins TRBV7-2 to TRBJ1-1; 8 bases agree with TRBD1. Germline values: CDR1 SGHTA, CDR2 FQGNSA. Trimming removed 4 bases from V and 7 bases from J; junction bases left unmatched: 8. The CDR3 covers 14 residues. The CDR3 region has the DNA TGTGCCAGCAGCTATGGACAGGGCCCTTTTGAAGCTTTCTTT. Translating gives CASSYGQGPFEAFF.

The chain links TRBV5-1 to TRBJ2-1, with D tentatively TRBD1 (5 bases). Germline CDR1 and CDR2: SGHRS and YFSETQ. Trimming took off 2 bases at V and 0 bases at J, with 9 bases between the two ends. The CDR3 has 15 residues. The CDR3 DNA reads TGCGCCAGCAGCTTTCAAGGGGCCTCCTACAATGAGCAGTTCTTC. Its translation: CASSFQGASYNEQFF.

This chain connects TRBV2 to TRBJ1-5, with D possibly TRBD1 on 6 matching bases. The germline CDR1 and CDR2 sequences are SNHLY and FYNNEI. The CDR3 contains 14 residues. V was pared by 6 bases and J by 6 bases, with 15 bases between. CDR3 residues: CASREQGGGQPQHF. In nucleotides, the CDR3 is TGTGCCAGCAGGGAACAGGGAGGGGGTCAGCCCCAGCATTTT.

The V and J genes are TRBV24-1 and TRBJ2-2; possibly TRBD1 for D (6 bases). Trimming removed 6 bases from V and 0 bases from J, with 7 bases in between. The CDR3 spans 14 residues. Germline V CDR1 and CDR2: KGHDR, SFDVKD. CDR3: CATSRTANTGELFF. The CDR3 DNA is TGTGCCACCAGTCGGACAGCGAACACCGGGGAGCTGTTTTTT.

The gene calls are TRBV28 and TRBJ2-7, with 8 nucleotides matching TRBD2. Germline V gene lookup returns CDR1 MDHEN and CDR2 SYDVKM. The CDR3 runs to 17 residues. V was pared by 4 bases and J by 3 bases, with 14 bases of the junction left unmatched. The DNA for the CDR3 is TGTGCCAGCAGTTCGGCGCAACAAGCGGGAGCTGGCTACGAGCAGTACGTC. Translated: CASSSAQQAGAGYEQYV.

J is TRBJ1-3 and V is TRBV9; 8 bases map to TRBD1. Per the germline V gene, CDR1 is SGDLS and CDR2 is YYNGEE. The J segment lost 1 base and the V segment lost 2 bases, leaving 5 bases of the junction unmatched. The CDR3 consists of 16 residues. The CDR3 DNA reads TGTGCCAGCAGCGTGGGTGGACAGGGATCTGGAAACACCATATATTTT. Amino acid sequence: CASSVGGQGSGNTIYF.

This chain uses TRBV9 with TRBJ2-1, with 13 bases lining up with TRBD2. The germline V gene encodes CDR1 SGDLS and CDR2 YYNGEE. Trimming removed 4 bases from V and 1 base from J; junction bases left unmatched: 5. The CDR3 runs to 17 residues. CDR3 loop: CASSIGTSGKSYNEQFF. In DNA, the CDR3 is TGTGCCAGCAGCATAGGGACTAGCGGGAAGTCCTACAATGAGCAGTTCTTC.

The chain couples TRBV9 to TRBJ2-7, with D possibly being TRBD1 (6 bases). This CDR3 contains 15 residues. Per the germline V gene, CDR1 is SGDLS and CDR2 is YYNGEE. The ends were cut back, 0 bases at V and 5 bases at J, with 15 bases in the middle. CDR3 residues: CASSVDPQGMDEQYF. The DNA of the CDR3 is TGTGCCAGCAGCGTAGACCCACAGGGAATGGACGAGCAGTACTTC. The variable domain in full, with the rest retrieved from reference TRBV9 and TRBJ2-7, is DSGVTQTPKHLITATGQRVTLRCSPRSGDLSVYWYQQSLDQGLQFLIQYYNGEERAKGNILERFSAQQFPDLHSELNLSSLELGDSALYFCASSVDPQGMDEQYFGPGTRLTVT.

This clone has just one count. The chain joins TRBV4-2 to TRBJ2-3, with 8 bases aligning to TRBD2. Trimming cost V 0 bases and J 2 bases; bases outside gene matches: 4. From germline, CDR1 is LGHNA and CDR2 YNFKEQ. The CDR3 contains 16 residues. In DNA form, the CDR3 reads TGTGCCAGCAGCCAAGACCAGCGGGGGCCCACAGATACGCAGTATTTT. It translates to CASSQDQRGPTDTQYF.

The chain joins TRBV29-1 to TRBJ2-7; TRBD1 aligns across 9 bases. Trimming at V came to 6 bases and at J to 2 bases, leaving 5 bases not matched to a gene. The CDR3 length is 13 residues. The germline V gene encodes CDR1 SQVTM and CDR2 ANQGSEA. CDR3 in DNA: TGCAGCGTCGGGACAGGGAAACCCTACGAGCAGTACTTC. Protein sequence: CSVGTGKPYEQYF.

As DNA, the CDR3 is TGTGCCAGCAGCCCTAGGTCCTCAGGGGTAATGAACACTGAAGCTTTCTTT. Its translation is CASSPRSSGVMNTEAFF. The chain is built from TRBV7-2 and TRBJ1-1; possibly TRBD1 for D (6 bases). CDR1 is SGHTA and CDR2 is FQGNSA in the germline V gene. Trimming stripped 5 bases from V and 0 bases from J, with 19 bases between. CDR3 length: 17 residues.

This chain connects TRBV19 to TRBJ1-2, with D possibly being TRBD1 (5 bases). The CDR3 sequence is 15 residues long. Trimming shortened V by 8 bases and J by 0 bases, and 16 bases separated the two germline ends. Per the germline V gene, CDR1 is LNHDA and CDR2 is SQIVND (reference sequence). In nucleotides, the CDR3 is TGTGCCAGTCGCTTCATTTTGGGGCCTAACTATGGCTACACCTTC. It encodes CASRFILGPNYGYTF.

This chain uses TRBV7-2 with TRBJ2-1, with TRBD2 matching over 11 bases. The J segment lost 4 bases and the V segment lost 5 bases, leaving 4 bases of the junction unmatched. The germline gives CDR1 SGHTA, CDR2 FQGNSA. The length of the CDR3 is 15 residues. CDR3 loop: CASSTGTSGYNEQFF. Here the CDR3 DNA reads TGTGCCAGCAGCACCGGGACTAGCGGATACAATGAGCAGTTCTTC.

This clone was picked up a small number of times. The chain uses TRBV19 and TRBJ1-3; D is possibly TRBD1 (6 bases). V dropped 5 bases and J dropped 8 bases, with 13 bases sitting between them. The CDR3 is made up of 13 amino acids. Per the germline V gene, CDR1 is LNHDA and CDR2 is SQIVND (reference sequence). CDR3 in DNA: TGTGCCAGTAGTCTTGGGGGCCTGGACACCATATATTTT. It codes for CASSLGGLDTIYF.

The rearrangement uses TRBV12-3 or TRBV12-4 and TRBJ1-1; D gene unclear. This CDR3 spans 11 amino acids. With 7 bases removed from V and 7 bases from J, the gap between germline ends came to 10 bases. This chain's CDR3 is CASTRGVEAFF. DNA of the CDR3: TGTGCCAGCACTCGGGGTGTTGAAGCTTTCTTT.

The CDR3 nucleotides are TGTGCCAGCAGCTACAGGGGGCATGGCACTGAAGCTTTCTTT. It is translated as CASSYRGHGTEAFF. The rearrangement joins TRBV7-2 to TRBJ1-1, with 9 positions matching TRBD1. The CDR3 sequence is 14 residues long. Germline-derived CDR1 and CDR2 are SGHTA and FQGNSA. V lost 4 bases and J lost 4; bases outside the gene matches: 4.

V usage is TRBV2 and J usage is TRBJ1-5; 7 nucleotides agree with TRBD1. V shed 6 bases and J 4 bases; nucleotides not matched to a gene: 3. Germline V lookup: CDR1 SNHLY, CDR2 FYNNEI. This CDR3 has 13 amino acids. CDR3 in DNA: TGTGCCAGCAGCCAGGACAGGAATCAGCCCCAGCATTTT. This sequence encodes CASSQDRNQPQHF.

V and J are TRBV5-6 and TRBJ2-1, with 9 bases aligning to TRBD1. The CDR3 is 14 amino acids. Losses at the gene ends were 4 bases for V and 8 bases for J; bases not matched to a gene: 7. Germline CDR1 SGHDT, CDR2 YYEEEE. CDR3 in DNA: TGTGCCAGCAGCCAAGGACAGGGGAGATATGAGCAGTTCTTC. Amino acid sequence: CASSQGQGRYEQFF.

This clone was counted a single time. The chain is built from TRBV6-5 and TRBJ2-3, with D possibly matching TRBD2 (5 bases). The CDR3 consists of 14 residues. Trimming took 7 bases from V and 3 from J, leaving 14 bases between them. Germline V gene data show CDR1 as MNHEY and CDR2 as SVGAGI. CDR3 coding DNA: TGTGCCAGCACTCTCGGGGTAACGACAGATACGCAGTATTTT. It codes for CASTLGVTTDTQYF.

V and J are TRBV18 and TRBJ2-7; unclear D gene. The germline gives CDR1 KGHSH, CDR2 LQKENI. The germline V and J ends were trimmed by 2 bases and 6 bases, with 14 bases remaining between them. The CDR3 has 14 residues. The CDR3 loop is CASSPGPTSAEQYV. In DNA form, the CDR3 reads TGTGCCAGCTCACCAGGGCCAACCAGTGCCGAGCAGTACGTC.

The DNA of the CDR3 is TGTGCCAGCAGGGGGACTAGCGGGACCTACGAGCAGTACGTC. It yields the protein CASRGTSGTYEQYV. The chain is built from TRBV6-5 and TRBJ2-7; 13 bases fit TRBD2. V gave up 6 bases and J gave up 2 bases; unmatched junction bases: 1. The CDR3 is made up of 14 amino acids. Germline V gene sequence: CDR1 MNHEY, CDR2 SVGAGI.